This TCR beta chain was observed in a study of CD8 T cells in ankylosing spondylitis. This clonotype was counted between two and nine times. One entry per CDR3 protein, called by TCRdb with MiXCR from the 5' RACE reads. This table holds some 140,000 distinct CDR3 sequences, approximately 9.2% found once. The specimen sequenced was synovial fluid, either unsorted or a sorted T cell fraction (not recorded which). This sequence originates from a male donor with ankylosing spondylitis.

The CDR3 DNA reads as TGCAGTGCTAGACCTTCTCTACAGGGCTACGAGCAGTACTTC. Amino acid sequence: CSARPSLQGYEQYF. The chain uses TRBV20-1 and TRBJ2-7; TRBD1 might be the D (6 bases). The V end lost 2 bases, the J end lost 3 bases, and 14 bases lay between the germline ends. CDR3 length: 14 residues. Germline values: CDR1 DFQATT, CDR2 SNEGSKA (reference sequence).